This T cell receptor (beta chain) was documented in a study of blood T cell repertoires in COVID-19. Study as a whole: Researchers got acute and convalescent COVID-19 samples from the United States, Italy and Spain.

Cohort allocation depended upon clinical history that participants reported. In germline, CDR1 is SGDLS, CDR2 YYNGEE. This CDR3 is built from 15 residues. V lost 4 bases and J 0 bases, leaving 8 bases between the germline ends. Assay used: immunoSEQ multiplex PCR; TCRdb lists only in-frame clones, some missing. The sample yields 260,000 or so clones, 83% seen once. The sequenced material came from PBMCs or T cells enriched from blood (not recorded which). This sequence joins TRBV9 and TRBJ1-6, with D hard to call. This TCR was sampled from a woman between 40 and 50 years old who had been exposed to COVID-19. The CDR3 DNA follows: TGTGCCAGCAGCCCCAAGAGCTCCTATAATTCACCCCTCCACTTT. Protein product: CASSPKSSYNSPLHF. The full variable domain, its missing parts supplied by reference TRBV9 and TRBJ1-6, is DSGVTQTPKHLITATGQRVTLRCSPRSGDLSVYWYQQSLDQGLQFLIQYYNGEERAKGNILERFSAQQFPDLHSELNLSSLELGDSALYFCASSPKSSYNSPLHFGNGTRLTVT.